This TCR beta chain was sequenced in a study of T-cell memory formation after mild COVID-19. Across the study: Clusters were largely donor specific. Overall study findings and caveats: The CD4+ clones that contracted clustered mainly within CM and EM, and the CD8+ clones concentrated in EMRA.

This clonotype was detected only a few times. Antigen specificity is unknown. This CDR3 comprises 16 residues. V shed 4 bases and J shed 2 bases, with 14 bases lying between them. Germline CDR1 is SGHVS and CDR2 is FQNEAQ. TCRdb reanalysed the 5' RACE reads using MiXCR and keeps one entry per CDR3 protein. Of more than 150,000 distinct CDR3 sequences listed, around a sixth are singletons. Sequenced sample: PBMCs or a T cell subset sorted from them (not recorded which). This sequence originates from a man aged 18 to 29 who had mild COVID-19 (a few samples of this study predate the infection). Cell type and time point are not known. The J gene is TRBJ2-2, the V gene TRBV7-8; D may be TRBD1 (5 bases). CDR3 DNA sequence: TGTGCCAGCAGCTCCGCCTCCAGGGAAAACACCGGGGAGCTGTTTTTT. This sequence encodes CASSSASRENTGELFF.